This T cell receptor beta chain was retrieved from a study of OX40 agonist ivuxolimab in advanced cancers. The overall study: A mean age of roughly 62 years, range about 23 to 90, was recorded, and under 85% were male.

Overall study results and limits: Nonresponders, in some cases, also had low normalized T-cell clonal expansion.

V trimming: 7 bases; J trimming: 7 bases; junction bases outside the gene matches: 20. This CDR3 contains 17 residues. Per germline, CDR1 SQVTM and CDR2 ANQGSEA. The method was immunoSEQ multiplex PCR; TCRdb's version includes in-frame clones alone and lacks a portion of them. The sample lists some 98,000 clones; approximately 93% were seen once. With regard to this clone: Antigen: not known.

The sample here was CD4+ or CD8+ T cells sorted from blood, taken in a trial of the OX40 agonist ivuxolimab. The chain is built from TRBV29-1 and TRBJ2-1; 9 bases agree with TRBD2. The TCR was taken from an adult with an advanced solid tumor such as melanoma, head and neck, liver or kidney cancer. DNA for the CDR3: TGCAGCGCCGGATGGGCCCTTTCCGGGACTAGCAGTAATGAGCAGTTCTTC. Amino acid sequence: CSAGWALSGTSSNEQFF.